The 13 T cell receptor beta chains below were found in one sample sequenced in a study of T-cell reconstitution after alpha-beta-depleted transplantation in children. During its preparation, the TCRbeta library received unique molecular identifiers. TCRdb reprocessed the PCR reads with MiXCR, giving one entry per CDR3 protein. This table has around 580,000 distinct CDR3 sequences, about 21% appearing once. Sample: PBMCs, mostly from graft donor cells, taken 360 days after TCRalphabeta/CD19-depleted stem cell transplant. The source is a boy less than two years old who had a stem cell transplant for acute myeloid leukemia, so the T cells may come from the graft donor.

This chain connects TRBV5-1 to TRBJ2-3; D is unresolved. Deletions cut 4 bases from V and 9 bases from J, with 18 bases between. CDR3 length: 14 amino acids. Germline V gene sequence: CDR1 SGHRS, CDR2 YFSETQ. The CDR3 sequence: CASSVARTTVTQYF. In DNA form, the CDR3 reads TGCGCCAGCAGCGTGGCTAGAACGACTGTGACGCAGTATTTT.

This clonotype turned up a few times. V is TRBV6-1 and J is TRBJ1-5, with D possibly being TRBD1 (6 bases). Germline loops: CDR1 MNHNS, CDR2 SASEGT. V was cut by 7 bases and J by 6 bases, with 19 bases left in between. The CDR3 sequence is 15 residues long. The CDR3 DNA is TGTGCCAGCATGGAAGGGACATCTGGGTTTCAGCCCCAGCATTTT. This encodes CASMEGTSGFQPQHF.

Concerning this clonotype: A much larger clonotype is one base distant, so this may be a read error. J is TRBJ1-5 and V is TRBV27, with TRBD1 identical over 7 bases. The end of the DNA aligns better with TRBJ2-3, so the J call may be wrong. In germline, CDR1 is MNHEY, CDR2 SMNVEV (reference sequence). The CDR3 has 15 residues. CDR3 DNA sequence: TGTGCCAGCAGTTTATCAGGGGGCCCGGATCAGCCCCAGTATTTT. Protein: CASSLSGGPDQPQYF.

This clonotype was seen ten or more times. The CDR3 spells CASSGRSTQETQYF. CDR3 nucleotides: TGTGCCAGCAGTGGACGGTCGACCCAAGAGACCCAGTACTTC. This sequence joins TRBV6-1 and TRBJ2-5, with D hard to call. This CDR3 is 14 amino acids long. Germline V gene lookup returns CDR1 MNHNS and CDR2 SASEGT. V lost 4 bases and J 1 base, leaving 10 bases between the germline ends.

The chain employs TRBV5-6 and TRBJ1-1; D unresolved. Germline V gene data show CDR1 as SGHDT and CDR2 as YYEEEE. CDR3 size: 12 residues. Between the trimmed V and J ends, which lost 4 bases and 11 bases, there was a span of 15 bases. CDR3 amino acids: CASSPDGLGAFF. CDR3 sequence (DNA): TGTGCCAGCAGCCCGGACGGGCTTGGGGCTTTCTTT.

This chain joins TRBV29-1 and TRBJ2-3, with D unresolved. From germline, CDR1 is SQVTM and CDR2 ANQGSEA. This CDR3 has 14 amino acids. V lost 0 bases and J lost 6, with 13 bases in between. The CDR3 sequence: CSVEDLLSGDTQYF. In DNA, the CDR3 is TGCAGCGTTGAAGATCTCCTTAGTGGCGATACGCAGTATTTT.

For the CDR3, the DNA is TGCAGCGTTGCAGGGGGGGACCAGCCCGGGGAGCTGTTTTTT. It yields the protein CSVAGGDQPGELFF. The chain has TRBV29-1 and TRBJ2-2; TRBD1 or TRBD2 may be the D gene (7 bases each). V was cut by 4 bases and J by 6 bases, with 15 bases left in between. This CDR3 has 14 amino acids. Germline values: CDR1 SQVTM, CDR2 ANQGSEA.

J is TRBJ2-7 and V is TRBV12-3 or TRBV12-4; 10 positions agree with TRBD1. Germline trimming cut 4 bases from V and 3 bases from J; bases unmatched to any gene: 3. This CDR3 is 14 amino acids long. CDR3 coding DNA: TGTGCCAGCAGTTGGGGGACAGGGGTCTACGAGCAGTACTTC. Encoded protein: CASSWGTGVYEQYF.

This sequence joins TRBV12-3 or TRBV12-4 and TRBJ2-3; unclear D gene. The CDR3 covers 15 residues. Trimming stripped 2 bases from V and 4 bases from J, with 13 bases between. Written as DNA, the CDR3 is TGTGCCAGCAGTTTATGGCCGCTAGATGCAGATACGCAGTATTTT. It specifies CASSLWPLDADTQYF.

The CDR3 bases are TGTGCCAGCTCCCCCCTTCGACAGGTCCCAAATGGGGCCAACGTCCTGACTTTC. It is translated as CASSPLRQVPNGANVLTF. The chain uses TRBV18 and TRBJ2-6; D might be TRBD1 (6 bases). V dropped 6 bases and J dropped 3 bases, with 21 bases sitting between them. CDR3 size: 18 residues. Looked up from germline, CDR1 is KGHSH and CDR2 is LQKENI. Full variable domain (rest looked up from reference TRBV18 and TRBJ2-6): NAGVMQNPRHLVRRRGQEARLRCSPMKGHSHVYWYRQLPEEGLKFMVYLQKENIIDESGMPKERFSAEFPKEGPSILRIQQVVRGDSAAYFCASSPLRQVPNGANVLTFGAGSRLTVL.

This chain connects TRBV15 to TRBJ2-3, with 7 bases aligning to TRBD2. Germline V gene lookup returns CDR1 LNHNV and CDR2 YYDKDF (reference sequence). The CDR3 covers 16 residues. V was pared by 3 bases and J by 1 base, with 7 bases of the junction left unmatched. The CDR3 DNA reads TGTGCCACCAGCAGGAACAGCGGGACTCGCACAGATACGCAGTATTTT. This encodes CATSRNSGTRTDTQYF. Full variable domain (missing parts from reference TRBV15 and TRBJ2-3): DAMVIQNPRYQVTQFGKPVTLSCSQTLNHNVMYWYQQKSSQAPKLLFHYYDKDFNNEADTPDNFQSRRPNTSFCFLDIRSPGLGDTAMYLCATSRNSGTRTDTQYFGPGTRLTVL.

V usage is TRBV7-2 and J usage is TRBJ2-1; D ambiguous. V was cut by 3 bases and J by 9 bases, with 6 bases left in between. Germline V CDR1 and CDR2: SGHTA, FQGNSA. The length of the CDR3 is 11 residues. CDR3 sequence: CASSFSAEQFF. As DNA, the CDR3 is TGTGCCAGCAGCTTCAGTGCTGAGCAGTTCTTC. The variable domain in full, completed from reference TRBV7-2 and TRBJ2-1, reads GAGVSQSPSNKVTEKGKDVELRCDPISGHTALYWYRQSLGQGLEFLIYFQGNSAPDKSGLPSDRFSAERTGGSVSTLTIQRTQQEDSAVYLCASSFSAEQFFGPGTRLTVL.

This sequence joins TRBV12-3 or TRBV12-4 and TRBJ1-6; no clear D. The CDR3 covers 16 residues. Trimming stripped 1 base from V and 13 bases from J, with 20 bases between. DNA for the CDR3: TGTGCCAGCAGTTTAGAGGGAGAGTGGATAATTCCGCCCCTCCACTTT. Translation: CASSLEGEWIIPPLHF.